Each of the 22 T cell receptor beta chains below was sequenced from the same sample in a study of blood T cell repertoires in COVID-19. Assay used: immunoSEQ multiplex PCR; TCRdb lists only in-frame clones, some missing. The sample shows roughly 120,000 clones, around 79% of them seen only once. The sequencing sample was made of peripheral blood. Receptors were obtained from a woman aged 80 or over with active or convalescent COVID-19.

The V call is TRBV2, the J call TRBJ1-5; D is uncertain. In germline, CDR1 is SNHLY, CDR2 FYNNEI. The V end lost 5 bases, the J end lost 2 bases, and 10 bases lay between the germline ends. This CDR3 comprises 14 residues. The CDR3 sequence is CASSRGEGNQPQHF. The CDR3 region has the DNA TGTGCCAGCAGTCGTGGGGAGGGCAATCAGCCCCAGCATTTT. Full variable domain (rest looked up from reference TRBV2 and TRBJ1-5): EPEVTQTPSHQVTQMGQEVILRCVPISNHLYFYWYRQILGQKVEFLVSFYNNEISEKSEIFDDQFSVERPDGSNFTLKIRSTKLEDSAMYFCASSRGEGNQPQHFGDGTRLSIL.

This clone was seen more than once but under ten times. The chain uses TRBV5-1 and TRBJ1-1; the match to TRBD1 covers 8 bases. Germline V gene lookup returns CDR1 SGHRS and CDR2 YFSETQ. CDR3 length: 14 residues. The V segment lost 4 bases and the J segment 6 bases; nucleotides outside the gene matches: 8. The CDR3 bases are TGCGCCAGCAGCGGCCCTGACAGGGGTTCTGAAGCTTTCTTT. It translates to CASSGPDRGSEAFF.

The J gene is TRBJ1-4, the V gene TRBV19, with a tentative D call TRBD1 (5 bases). Germline CDR1 is LNHDA and CDR2 is SQIVND (reference sequence). CDR3 length: 14 amino acids. V was pared by 6 bases and J by 0 bases, with 8 bases between. CDR3 residues: CASRDRSTNEKLFF. The CDR3 nucleotides are TGTGCCAGTAGAGACAGATCAACTAATGAAAAACTGTTTTTT. Drawing the rest from reference TRBV19 and TRBJ1-4, the complete variable domain is DGGITQSPKYLFRKEGQNVTLSCEQNLNHDAMYWYRQDPGQGLRLIYYSQIVNDFQKGDIAEGYSVSREKKESFPLTVTSAQKNPTAFYLCASRDRSTNEKLFFGSGTQLSVL.

The chain has TRBV28 and TRBJ1-5, with TRBD1 identical over 7 bases. Germline CDR1 reads MDHEN; CDR2 reads SYDVKM. With V trimmed by 6 bases and J by 6 bases, 2 bases remained unmatched. This CDR3 has 12 residues. Here the CDR3 reads CASRTGSQPQHF. The CDR3 DNA reads TGTGCCAGCAGGACAGGGTCTCAGCCCCAGCATTTT.

V and J are TRBV25-1 and TRBJ1-4; 7 bases line up with TRBD1. CDR3 length: 15 residues. Germline assignment: CDR1 MGHDK and CDR2 SYGVNS. V lost 3 bases and J lost 7; bases outside the gene matches: 8. CDR3 in DNA: TGTGCCAGCAGTGATCACAGGGGAGTCGGTGAAAAACTGTTTTTT. This codes for CASSDHRGVGEKLFF.

This clone was observed at least ten times. V is TRBV11-3 and J is TRBJ2-3; D might be TRBD2 (6 bases). Between the trimmed V and J ends, which lost 4 bases and 0 bases, there was a span of 8 bases. Looked up from germline, CDR1 is SGHNT and CDR2 is YENEEA. The CDR3 runs 14 residues. CDR3 amino acids: CASSSSASTDTQYF. The CDR3 nucleotides are TGTGCCAGCAGCTCTAGCGCTAGCACAGATACGCAGTATTTT.

The gene calls are TRBV6-5 and TRBJ1-1, with D unclear. The V end was cut by 5 bases, the J end by 4 bases, with 14 bases between. This CDR3 region has 14 residues. Germline CDR1 MNHEY, CDR2 SVGAGI. For the CDR3, the DNA is TGTGCCAGCAGTCTCCGACACAGCTTCACTGAAGCTTTCTTT. Translation: CASSLRHSFTEAFF.

A note on this clone: A read error may account for a junction end that differs from germline. The chain recombines TRBV24-1 with TRBJ2-2, with 11 bases fitting TRBD1. Germline V gives CDR1 KGHDR, CDR2 SFDVKD. The CDR3 covers 15 residues. This CDR3 is CATSDRTGGTEELFF. The CDR3, as DNA: TGTGCCACCAGTGATCGGACAGGGGGCACCGAGGAGCTGTTTTTT.

This chain connects TRBV6-6 to TRBJ2-1, with D possibly matching TRBD1 (6 bases). V was cut by 6 bases and J by 4 bases, with 10 bases left in between. The CDR3 extends over 13 amino acids. Germline V gene sequence: CDR1 MNHNY, CDR2 SVGAGI (reference sequence). The CDR3 protein is CASSHGQYNEQFF. CDR3 in DNA: TGTGCCAGCAGCCACGGACAGTACAATGAGCAGTTCTTC.

The rearrangement joins TRBV5-6 to TRBJ1-1; D is unclear. V was trimmed by 1 base and J by 1 base, leaving 5 bases between them. The CDR3 is 13 residues long. Germline CDR1 SGHDT, CDR2 YYEEEE. CDR3 sequence (DNA): TGTGCCAGCAGCTTGTTCAGGAACACTGAAGCTTTCTTT. This gives the protein CASSLFRNTEAFF. Based on the CDR3 plus reference TRBV5-6 and TRBJ1-1, the full variable domain is DAGVTQSPTHLIKTRGQQVTLRCSPKSGHDTVSWYQQALGQGPQFIFQYYEEEERQRGNFPDRFSGHQFPNYSSELNVNALLLGDSALYLCASSLFRNTEAFFGQGTRLTVV.

The rearrangement uses TRBV30 and TRBJ2-5; TRBD2 agrees at 12 bases. J gave up 9 bases and V 0 bases, and 5 bases lay outside the gene matches. From germline, CDR1 is GTSNPN and CDR2 SVGIG (reference sequence). The CDR3 consists of 14 residues. The CDR3 loop is CAWSVGLAGRAQYF. As DNA, the CDR3 is TGTGCCTGGAGTGTAGGACTAGCGGGAAGGGCCCAGTACTTC.

The chain employs TRBV5-1 and TRBJ2-3; D remains unclear. V dropped 0 bases and J dropped 3 bases, with 11 bases sitting between them. Germline values: CDR1 SGHRS, CDR2 YFSETQ. This CDR3 spans 15 amino acids. The CDR3 loop reads CASSLAPGSTDTQYF. CDR3 bases: TGCGCCAGCAGCTTGGCCCCCGGGTCTACAGATACGCAGTATTTT.

CDR3 sequence: CASSSTSGRFDEQFF. For the CDR3, the DNA is TGTGCCAGCAGCTCAACTAGCGGGAGATTCGATGAGCAGTTCTTC. The V call is TRBV7-7, the J call TRBJ2-1; 11 nucleotides line up with TRBD2. Germline CDR1 SSHAT, CDR2 FNYEAQ (reference sequence). Unmatched junction bases numbered 7, after V lost 4 bases and J lost 8 bases. This CDR3 is built from 15 residues. The full variable domain, with the rest looked up from reference TRBV7-7 and TRBJ2-1, is GAGVSQSPRYKVTKRGQDVTLRCDPISSHATLYWYQQALGQGPEFLTYFNYEAQPDKSGLPSDRFSAERPEGSISTLTIQRTEQRDSAMYRCASSSTSGRFDEQFFGPGTRLTVL.

CDR3 amino acids: CASTGQLNQPQHF. DNA of the CDR3: TGTGCCAGCACGGGACAGCTTAATCAGCCCCAGCATTTT. The chain combines TRBV28 with TRBJ1-5, with 7 nucleotides matching TRBD1. Germline V gene lookup returns CDR1 MDHEN and CDR2 SYDVKM. Trimming removed 7 bases from V and 4 bases from J; junction bases left unmatched: 4. The CDR3 is 13 residues long.

V and J are TRBV19 and TRBJ2-5; D unresolved. The germline CDR1 and CDR2 sequences are LNHDA and SQIVND (reference sequence). This CDR3 region has 13 residues. V was shortened by 3 bases and J by 2 bases, with 7 bases between the two germline ends. CDR3 protein: CASSILGQETQYF. In nucleotides, the CDR3 is TGTGCCAGTAGTATTCTAGGACAAGAGACCCAGTACTTC.

Turning to this clone: The junction differs from germline at one of its ends, possibly a read error. The V and J genes are TRBV9 and TRBJ2-2; D possibly corresponds to TRBD2 (5 bases). The CDR3 contains 16 residues. CDR1 and CDR2 (germline): SGDLS, YYNGEE. The CDR3 region is CASSQRGDANTGELFF. Written as DNA, the CDR3 is TGTGCGAGCAGCCAACGGGGTGACGCGAACACCGGGGAGCTGTTTTTT.

V gene TRBV3-1 (or the pseudogene TRBV3-2) combines with J gene TRBJ1-2; D not certain. Germline loops: CDR1 LGHDT, CDR2 YNNKEL (reference sequence). V shed 1 base and J shed 4 bases, with 7 bases lying between them. This CDR3 contains 13 residues. CDR3 bases: TGTGCCAGCAGCCAAGGAGGTTTCTATGGCTACACCTTC. Translated: CASSQGGFYGYTF.

This clone was detected once. The gene calls are TRBV15 and TRBJ2-7; D call uncertain. Trimming removed 0 bases from V and 6 bases from J, with 9 bases in between. CDR1 is LNHNV, CDR2 YYDKDF, per germline (reference sequence). There are 13 residues in the CDR3. As DNA, the CDR3 is TGTGCCACCAGCAGAGATCGCCTCGGCGAGCAGTACTTC. Translation gives CATSRDRLGEQYF.

This chain joins TRBV11-2 and TRBJ1-2, with TRBD1 matching 10 bases. Per the germline V gene, CDR1 is SGHAT and CDR2 is FQNNGV. The CDR3 runs 14 residues. V dropped 1 base and J dropped 4; count of bases not matched to a gene: 0. The CDR3 DNA is TGTGCCAGCAGCTTAGGGACAGGGGGCTATGGCTACACCTTC. Its protein is CASSLGTGGYGYTF.

The CDR3, as DNA: TGTGCCATCAGTGAGTCTATCTCGTCAGGGGGACGGGAGACCCAGTACTTC. Residues: CAISESISSGGRETQYF. This rearrangement joins TRBV10-3 to TRBJ2-5; 7 bases align to TRBD1. V lost 0 bases to trimming and J lost 5 bases; unmatched junction nucleotides: 12. The germline V gene has CDR1 ENHRY and CDR2 SYGVKD. The CDR3 is 17 amino acids.

The chain employs TRBV2 and TRBJ2-1, with unresolved D. From germline, CDR1 is SNHLY and CDR2 FYNNEI. V lost 8 bases to trimming and J lost 2 bases, with 4 bases between them. The CDR3 sequence is 11 residues long. The CDR3 loop is CASGPYNEQFF. The DNA of the CDR3 is TGTGCCAGCGGGCCCTACAATGAGCAGTTCTTC.

This clone was detected once. The chain joins TRBV11-2 to TRBJ1-2; TRBD1 is a possible D gene (5 bases). V was pared by 1 base and J by 6 bases, with 15 bases between. Germline values: CDR1 SGHAT, CDR2 FQNNGV. The CDR3 is 15 residues long. The chain's CDR3 is CASSLGHRGVDGYTF. The CDR3 DNA reads as TGTGCCAGCAGCTTAGGGCACCGGGGGGTGGATGGCTACACCTTC.